This T cell receptor (beta chain) was profiled in a study of cytomegalovirus exposure and HLA in healthy donors. In the study overall: The Caucasian-associated ancestry cluster held about 80% of roughly 400 genotyped donors.

Between the trimmed V and J ends, which lost 2 bases and 3 bases, there was a span of 8 bases. CDR1 and CDR2 from the germline V gene are LNHDA and SQIVND (reference sequence). The CDR3 runs to 13 residues. This clone was counted only a few times. It was with 60 Vbeta and 13 Jbeta primers that the PCR ran. TCRdb's copy holds only in-frame clones and misses some; the assay was immunoSEQ multiplex PCR. The sample carries under 130,000 clones, over 80% recorded once. The V call is TRBV19, the J call TRBJ2-7; D might be TRBD2 (6 bases). Material for sequencing was PBMCs. The TCR was taken from a man under 40 in good health and CMV-seropositive. The CDR3 protein is CASSIRRDYEQYF. Written as DNA, the CDR3 is TGTGCCAGTAGTATAAGGAGGGACTACGAGCAGTACTTC.